This TCR beta chain was found in a study of blood T cells in healthy people across ages. The CDR3 contains 14 residues. Germline CDR1 and CDR2: LGHDT and YNNKEL (reference sequence). Overall study findings and caveats: Observed TCR beta diversity showed a strong correlation with the percentage of naive T cells as measured by flow cytometry.

A word on this clonotype: Its antigen is unidentified. A much larger clone lies one base from this, so it may be a read error.

Alongside a J-beta primer mix, a sample-barcoded 5' primer served in a second PCR lasting about 7 to 12 cycles. MiXCR, applied by TCRdb to the 5' RACE reads, yields one record per CDR3 protein. This table has 780,000 or so distinct CDR3 sequences, about 61% appearing once. The rearrangement joins TRBV3-1 to TRBJ2-3; D ambiguous. The material sequenced was blood. The source is a man between 35 and 55 years old in good health. As DNA, the CDR3 is TGTGCCAACAGCCAAGAAGTATACACAGATACGCAGTATTTT. Translated: CANSQEVYTDTQYF.